This is a list of T cell receptor beta chains from one sample in a study of T cells after yellow fever vaccination. TCRdb re-called the 5' RACE reads through MiXCR, storing one row per CDR3 protein. The top ten clones hold roughly 0.9% of a sample with some 250,000 distinct CDR3 sequences, 6.9% of them seen once. The sequencing used CD4+ T cells sorted from PBMCs, collected 15 days after the yellow fever booster vaccination. Receptors originate from a man aged 30 to 45 who received the YFV17D yellow fever vaccine. The conserved cysteine and the conserved F or W are not part of the CDR3 here.

v_call,j_call,cdr3_aa
TRBV7-2,TRBJ2-1,ASSSTSGQYNEQF
TRBV20-1,TRBJ2-3,SAERVADGTDTQY
TRBV20-1,TRBJ2-5,SASRADRAETQY
TRBV10-3,TRBJ2-7,AISGLANSYEQY
TRBV5-1,TRBJ2-1,ASSLDSGRAGEQF
TRBV2,TRBJ2-7,ASNQDSYEQY
TRBV4-1,TRBJ2-3,ASSQGTSGRADTQY
TRBV19,TRBJ2-7,ASLDRSSYEQY
TRBV19,TRBJ2-2,ASSIALSRTGPTGELF
TRBV19,TRBJ2-5,ASRLADSGVETQY
TRBV12-3/TRBV12-4,TRBJ1-5,ASSPSGGRSNQPQH
TRBV7-3,TRBJ2-1,ASSLNRDRVDEQF
TRBV12-3/TRBV12-4,TRBJ2-1,ASSSGAYNEQF
TRBV2,TRBJ2-4,ASITETLAKNIQY
TRBV7-9,TRBJ1-2,ASSSPGTPEGYGYT
TRBV12-5,TRBJ2-3,ASVISGRGTDTQY